Listed below are T cell receptor beta chains from one sample, sequenced in a study of CD8 T cells in Susac syndrome. TCRdb reprocessed the immunoSEQ multiplex PCR reads with MiXCR, giving one entry per CDR3 protein. This table holds under 550,000 distinct CDR3 sequences, 75% to 90% found once. The source material was CD8+ T cells from PBMCs. The source of these receptors is a human donor with multiple sclerosis. Each CDR3 is given with its conserved first and last residue. A D gene is named only where the DNA matches it firmly. The size field is filled for only some rows; it gives once, few, many or a size class.

>TRBV14|TRBJ1-1|NA|NA
TGTGCCAGCAGCCAAGAGAATGTCCCCGTGAACACTGAAGCTTTCTTT
CASSQENVPVNTEAFF
>TRBV5-1|TRBJ2-1|NA|TRBD2
TGCGCCAGCAGCTCAGGTGAACTAGCGGGAGGGTCCTACAATGAGCAGTTCTTC
CASSSGELAGGSYNEQFF
>TRBV4-2|TRBJ1-5|NA|TRBD1
TGTGCCAGCAGCCAAGATTTGACAGGGGGGAGGCAGCCCCAGCATTTT
CASSQDLTGGRQPQHF
>TRBV20-1|TRBJ1-1|NA|NA
TGCAATGCTAGAGGGGCCGGTATGGCTGAAGCTTTCTTT
CNARGAGMAEAFF
>TRBV2|TRBJ2-1|few|NA
TGTGCCAGCAGTGAACTCTACAATGAGCAGTTCTTC
CASSELYNEQFF
>TRBV25-1|TRBJ2-1|NA|TRBD2
TGTGCCAGCAGTGGACCGGGACTAGCGGGAATTGAGCAGTTCTTC
CASSGPGLAGIEQFF
>TRBV29-1|TRBJ1-2|NA|TRBD1
TGCAGCGCCGAGACAGGGAAGGACTATGGCTACACCTTC
CSAETGKDYGYTF
>TRBV7-3|TRBJ2-1|NA|TRBD2
TGTGCCAGCAGCTTAAAAGGACTAGCTCGGGCCTACAATGAGCAGTTCTTC
CASSLKGLARAYNEQFF
>TRBV5-1|TRBJ2-2|NA|TRBD1
TGCGCCAGCAGCTCGACAGGGGGCGATATCGGGGAGCTGTTTTTT
CASSSTGGDIGELFF
>TRBV6-5|TRBJ2-1|NA|TRBD1
TGTGCCAGCAGTCCTTCGGACAGGGGGAATGAGCAGTTCTTC
CASSPSDRGNEQFF
>TRBV10-3|TRBJ1-5|few|NA
TGTGCCATCAGCGACGGCGTGGGGTTCCTTGAGGGCTGGAATCAGCCCCAGCATTTT
CAISDGVGFLEGWNQPQHF
>TRBV30|TRBJ2-7|NA|NA
TGTGCCTGGAGTCCAGCGCCAAGCTCCTACGAGCAGTACTTC
CAWSPAPSSYEQYF
>TRBV7-8|TRBJ1-5|NA|NA
TGTGCCAGCAGCTCAGGAACGACGGGAAATCAGCCCCAGCATTTT
CASSSGTTGNQPQHF
>TRBV6-5|TRBJ1-3|NA|NA
TGTGCCAGCAGTTACATGACAGGCGAAGGGAACACCATATATTTT
CASSYMTGEGNTIYF
>TRBV7-2|TRBJ1-2|NA|TRBD1
TGTGCCAACTACAGGGGGGCAGTAGAAGGCTACACCTTC
CANYRGAVEGYTF
>TRBV27|TRBJ2-5|NA|NA
TGTGCCAGCAGTGCCTCGGGACACATACAAGAGACCCAGTACTTC
CASSASGHIQETQYF
>TRBV3-1|TRBJ2-7|NA|NA
TGTGCCAGCAGCCATAACCTACCCGGAAACTACGAGCAGTGCTTC
CASSHNLPGNYEQCF
>TRBV7-9|TRBJ2-5|NA|NA
TGTGCCAGCAGCTTACTGGAGGAGACCCAGTACTTC
CASSLLEETQYF
>TRBV27|TRBJ2-7|NA|TRBD1
TGTGCCAGCAGTCTTGGACAGGAGGTCTCCGAGCAGTACTTC
CASSLGQEVSEQYF
>TRBV30|TRBJ1-5|NA|NA
TGTGCCTGGAGTGTAGGGATTGGCAATCAGCCCCAGCATTTT
CAWSVGIGNQPQHF
>TRBV27|TRBJ2-3|few|TRBD2
TGTGCCAGCAGCTGGACTAGCGGGAAGAGCACGCAGTATTTT
CASSWTSGKSTQYF
>TRBV27|TRBJ1-1|NA|NA
TGTGCCAGCAGTCTTCCGGGGGGGACTACTGAAGCTTTCTTT
CASSLPGGTTEAFF
>TRBV2|TRBJ2-7|NA|NA
TGTGCCAGCAGTGACAGTTTCGAGCAGTACTTC
CASSDSFEQYF
>TRBV6-5|TRBJ2-5|few|TRBD1
TGTGCCAGCAGTTTGGGGACAGGCCAAGAGACCCAGTACTTC
CASSLGTGQETQYF
>TRBV14|TRBJ2-7|NA|NA
TGTGCCAGCAGTCAGGTGATTGGGTACGAGCAGTACTTC
CASSQVIGYEQYF
>TRBV30|TRBJ2-2|NA|NA
TGTGCCTGGGACAACGGGGAGCTGTTTTTT
CAWDNGELFF
>TRBV2|TRBJ1-2|NA|NA
TGTGCCAGCAGTGTATCGGGGGCCGAGACATTCAACTATGGCTACACCTTC
CASSVSGAETFNYGYTF
>TRBV30|TRBJ1-5|NA|NA
TGTGCCTGGAGTGTGGGTGAGAATCAGCCCCAGCATTTT
CAWSVGENQPQHF
>TRBV27|TRBJ2-2|NA|NA
TGTGCCAGCAGGCCGCTGGAGGGGGCTTCTGGGGAGCTGTTTTTT
CASRPLEGASGELFF
>TRBV5-1|TRBJ2-5|NA|TRBD2
TGCGCCAGCAGCTCGGGACTAGCGGCAGAGACCCAGTACTTC
CASSSGLAAETQYF
>TRBV14|TRBJ2-7|once|NA
TGTGCCAGCAGCCAATCCCTGGGGAGCTCCTACGAGCAGTACTTC
CASSQSLGSSYEQYF
>TRBV11-2|TRBJ2-7|NA|NA
TGTGCCAGCAGCTTATTAAGTCGGAGGGCCCCAGGGGGAGAGCCCTACGAGCAGTACTTC
CASSLLSRRAPGGEPYEQYF
>TRBV6-2/TRBV6-3|TRBJ2-7|once|NA
TGTGCCAGCAGTTACATTCAGGGACTCATCTACGAGCAGTACTTC
CASSYIQGLIYEQYF
>TRBV12-3/TRBV12-4|TRBJ1-1|NA|NA
TGTGCCAGCAGTTTATTTGCAGGAGGGGACACTGAAGCTTTCTTT
CASSLFAGGDTEAFF